The clone carrying this T cell receptor beta chain was counted ten times or more. Its antigen is not identified. Samples came from axillary lymph nodes draining the breast cancer. This sample is part of a study of breast tumors, draining lymph nodes, adjacent tissues. Study-wide findings and caveats: Compared with basal-like, luminal-like tumors shared significantly more repertoire with nontumor tissue. Tumor repertoires ranked between lymph nodes and nontumor tissue in diversity, with V and J gene preferences.

A single record per CDR3 protein comes from TCRdb applying MiXCR to the multiplex PCR reads. The profile shows some 97,000 distinct CDR3 sequences, around 20% of them singletons. In germline, CDR1 is PRHDT, CDR2 FYEKMQ (reference sequence). V lost 5 bases and J lost 6; bases outside the gene matches: 7. There are 14 residues in the CDR3. This receptor was identified in a female donor with breast cancer. Some clones in this sample may be carry-over from other donors' samples. The rearrangement links TRBV13 to TRBJ2-3; 8 bases are a match to TRBD1. The specimen sequenced was axillary lymph node tissue. The CDR3 sequence is CASSPRGRRDTQYF. The CDR3 coding sequence is TGTGCCAGCAGCCCCAGGGGGCGGCGGGATACGCAGTATTTT.